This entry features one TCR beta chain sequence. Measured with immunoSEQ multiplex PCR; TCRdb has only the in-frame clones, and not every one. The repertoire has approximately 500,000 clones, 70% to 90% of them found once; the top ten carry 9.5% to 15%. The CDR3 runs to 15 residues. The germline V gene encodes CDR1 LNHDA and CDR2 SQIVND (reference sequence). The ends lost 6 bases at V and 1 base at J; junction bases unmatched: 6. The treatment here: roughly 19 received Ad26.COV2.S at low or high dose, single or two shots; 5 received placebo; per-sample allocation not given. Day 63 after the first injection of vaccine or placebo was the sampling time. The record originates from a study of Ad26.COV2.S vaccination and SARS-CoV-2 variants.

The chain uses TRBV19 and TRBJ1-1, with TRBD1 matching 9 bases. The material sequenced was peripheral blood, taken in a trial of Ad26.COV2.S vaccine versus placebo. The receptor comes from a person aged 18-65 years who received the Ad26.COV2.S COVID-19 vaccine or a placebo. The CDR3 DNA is TGTGCCAGTAGGCAACAGGGGGCCCGGAACACTGAAGCTTTCTTT. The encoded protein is CASRQQGARNTEAFF.